The clone carrying this T cell receptor beta chain was picked up one time. Its target is unknown. This sample is drawn from a study of shared clonotypes between healthy human individuals. Germline V lookup: CDR1 SGHRS, CDR2 YFSETQ. The CDR3 covers 15 residues. V was clipped by 4 bases and J by 5 bases; unmatched bases: 9. Deep was the level used in running the assay. Unsorted PBMC replicate PCRs drew on roughly 300 ng DNA, representing about 30,000 T cell genomes. Measured with immunoSEQ multiplex PCR; TCRdb has only the in-frame clones, and not every one. The sample yields approximately 510,000 clones, 70% to 80% seen once. The study used 83 million or so PBMCs per unsorted sample for genomic DNA. Study-wide findings and caveats: The small donor group covered limited genetic and exposure diversity.

The source of this sequence is a woman aged 40 to 49 in good health. Some clones in this sample may be carry-over from other donors' samples. V and J are TRBV5-1 and TRBJ2-7; 10 bases map to TRBD1. Sequences were obtained from PBMCs. The CDR3 DNA follows: TGCGCCAGCAGCCCCCGGGACAGGGGTGGAAACGAGCAGTACTTC. Residues: CASSPRDRGGNEQYF.